One and the same sample provided the 7 T cell receptor beta chains below, sequenced in a study of shared T cell receptors in the human thymus. The table came from immunoSEQ multiplex PCR; TCRdb's copy has only in-frame clones and leaves some out. The profile shows 600,000 or so clones, over 75% of them singletons. The sample was also reused in another study, on human thymus T cells.

The sequenced sample consisted of thymocytes. All receptors come from a boy younger than two with a congenital heart defect.

The CDR3 loop reads CSVEDRDGSNEQFF. The CDR3 DNA sequence: TGCAGCGTCGAGGACAGGGATGGGTCCAATGAGCAGTTCTTC. The chain joins TRBV29-1 to TRBJ2-1, with 8 positions matching TRBD1. The CDR3 is 14 residues long. Looked up from germline, CDR1 is SQVTM and CDR2 is ANQGSEA. Trimming cost V 6 bases and J 6 bases; bases outside gene matches: 10.

The chain is built from TRBV27 and TRBJ1-1, with D maybe TRBD1 (5 bases). Trimming shortened V by 6 bases and J by 0 bases, and 8 bases separated the two germline ends. This CDR3 has 13 residues. Germline assignment: CDR1 MNHEY and CDR2 SMNVEV (reference sequence). In DNA form, the CDR3 reads TGTGCCAGCAGGGGGGGGATGAACACTGAAGCTTTCTTT. It encodes CASRGGMNTEAFF.

In this sample, this clone turned up a few times. The same CDR3 also results from other DNA sequences found in this sample. The chain is built from TRBV28 and TRBJ2-7; 9 positions match TRBD2. The junction had 8 bases not matched to a gene; V was cut back by 2 bases and J by 3 bases. The CDR3 is 16 residues long. CDR1 and CDR2 (germline): MDHEN, SYDVKM. CDR3 coding DNA: TGTGCCAGCAGTTTAACGGTAGCGGGAGCGAACTACGAGCAGTACTTC. It specifies CASSLTVAGANYEQYF.

The chain uses TRBV9 and TRBJ2-5; 11 bases map to TRBD2. CDR1 and CDR2 from the germline V gene are SGDLS and YYNGEE. Trimming took 3 bases from V and 1 from J; bases not matched to a gene: 2. This CDR3 has 15 residues. The CDR3 is CASSEGTSGQETQYF. CDR3 DNA sequence: TGTGCCAGCAGCGAAGGGACTAGCGGCCAAGAGACCCAGTACTTC.

Written as DNA, the CDR3 is TGTGCCTCCAGACTAGGAGTAAGAGATGGGCAGTTCTTC. It yields the protein CASRLGVRDGQFF. V is TRBV5-8 and J is TRBJ2-1; tentatively, D is TRBD2 (6 bases). Germline CDR1 reads SGHTS; CDR2 reads YDEGEE. The CDR3 has 13 amino acids. Trimming took off 10 bases at V and 12 bases at J, with 23 bases between the two ends.

Details on this clone: This CDR3 is also generated by other DNA sequences in the sample. This chain joins TRBV5-6 and TRBJ2-7; 9 nucleotides agree with TRBD2. Germline V gene lookup returns CDR1 SGHDT and CDR2 YYEEEE. The CDR3 spans 17 residues. V shed 0 bases and J 5 bases; nucleotides not matched to a gene: 12. The CDR3 sequence is CASSLEGESGGFHEQYF. CDR3 bases: TGTGCCAGCAGCTTGGAAGGTGAGAGCGGGGGGTTCCACGAGCAGTACTTC.

The CDR3 here is CASSCSRENTEAFF. The DNA for the CDR3 is TGTGCCAGCAGTTGCTCGCGAGAGAACACTGAAGCTTTCTTT. The chain carries TRBV6-5 and TRBJ1-1, with unresolved D. This CDR3 has 14 amino acids. Germline loops: CDR1 MNHEY, CDR2 SVGAGI. V was clipped by 4 bases and J by 1 base, with 10 bases between them.